This record concerns one T cell receptor beta chain sequence. There is no known antigen for this receptor. No base-level quality is on record; no much larger clone is a single base apart. Using the deep immunoSEQ assay, TCR CDR3 regions were amplified from genomic DNA by multiplex PCR. Extracted genomic DNA from each cell subset was distributed evenly across all wells of several immunoSEQ 96-well plates, and each plate was treated as a replicate. For unsorted PBMC, around 300 ng of genomic DNA, equivalent to about 32,000 T cell genomes, went into each replicate PCR. Ten immunoSEQ deep assay plates were used to sequence the unsorted PBMC genomic DNA. Purified libraries were measured with a Qubit 3.0 fluorometer, size-checked on a Bioanalyzer 2100, and measured again with the KAPA Library Quantification kit. Every immunoSEQ 96-well plate was sequenced on a dedicated single-read 150-cycle Illumina NextSeq 550 flow cell. The published analysis was carried out like this. Because the immunoSEQ output held only junctional sequences and lacked quality scores, the filtering could not match the filtering applied to full-length reads. To assign V/J genes and CDR3, sequences were annotated using PyIR, a Python wrapper for IgBLAST v1.9, with IMGT germline references. Reads were removed for weak V/J assignments (E-value above 1e-6), missing CDR3, stop codons, out-of-frame junctions, or ambiguous translated residues. V3J clonotypes were defined as sequences sharing the same inferred V gene, J gene, and CDR3 amino acid sequence. The percentage overlap between two repertoires was calculated by dividing the number of shared unique clonotypes by the size of the smaller repertoire. Richness of each repertoire was evaluated using RTK rarefaction, the Chao1 estimator, and Recon v2.1 estimates of unobserved clonotypes. In its TCRdb copy, this immuneACCESS table keeps in-frame sequences only and misses some clones. Where compared with another copy, unresolved V genes explain less than half of these, and the others have no known cause. V, J and clone size are those of that table, while D and trimming were read from the DNA. Counted in this sample were about half a million clones; almost 80% of them appeared once. The ten largest make up 12% of the sample.

These data come from a study of shared clonotypes between healthy human individuals (dated by TCRdb to 2020 to 2022). About the full investigation: The cohort included a few men and a couple of women between 18 and 49 years of age. Blood TCR repertoires of five healthy adults were deeply sequenced to estimate repertoire size and the extent of clonotype sharing between individuals. To increase sequencing depth and limit assay-specific biases, different laboratories used diverse techniques to prepare libraries and sequence TCR repertoires. Per donor, leukapheresis produced somewhere between about 0.94 and 9 billion PBMCs. What the research found in general, with its limitations: Because the study included only a small number of donors, the genetic and exposure-history diversity represented was limited. Sampling was restricted to blood, and TCR repertoires in tissues likely differ from the TCR repertoires found in blood. Pairwise subsampling indicated that sequencing depth was expected to affect the degree of clonotype sharing among donors.

The germline V gene (reference sequence) sets CDR1 to GTSNPN and CDR2 to SVGIG. The CDR3 contains 13 residues, cysteine and phenylalanine counted. CDR3 DNA only is kept here, 39 bases in frame from base 1. V ends up 2 bases short and J 6 bases short, with an unmatched junction base count of 7. The donors were healthy, HIV-negative adults who had no recently reported acute infections or vaccinations. Only Caucasian adults living in Nashville, Tennessee, USA were represented among the donors. In the unsorted samples, some 100 million PBMCs were counted, and genomic DNA was extracted using the QIAamp DNA Blood Mini kit. Blood was obtained by leukapheresis, after which PBMCs were separated by Ficoll-Histopaque density gradient centrifugation and cryopreserved in liquid nitrogen vapor phase.

The receptor was isolated from a woman in her thirties or forties in good health. Some clones in this sample may be carry-over from other donors' samples. The rearranged segments are TRBV30 and TRBJ2-7; 7 nucleotides in the junction match TRBD1. The sequenced sample was PBMCs. In nucleotide form, the sequence is TGTGCCTGGAGTTTGGGACAGAACTGCGAGCAGTACTTC. Its protein is CAWSLGQNCEQYF.